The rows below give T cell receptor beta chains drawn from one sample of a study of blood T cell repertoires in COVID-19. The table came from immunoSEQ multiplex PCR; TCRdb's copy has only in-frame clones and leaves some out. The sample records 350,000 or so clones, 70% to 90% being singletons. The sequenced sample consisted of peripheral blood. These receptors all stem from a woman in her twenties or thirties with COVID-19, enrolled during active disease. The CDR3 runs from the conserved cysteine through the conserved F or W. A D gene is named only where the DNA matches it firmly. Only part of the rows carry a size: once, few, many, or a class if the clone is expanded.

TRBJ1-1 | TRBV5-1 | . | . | TGCGCCAGCAGCTTGGGGGGCGGAAACACTGAAGCTTTCTTT | CASSLGGGNTEAFF
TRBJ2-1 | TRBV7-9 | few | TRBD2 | TGTGCCAGCAGCTTCGCCTCTAGCGGGGAGCATCGTGAGCAGTTCTTC | CASSFASSGEHREQFF
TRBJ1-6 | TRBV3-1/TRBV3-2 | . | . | TGTGCCAGCAGCCAAACCCCAGGGCGTTCACCCCTCCACTTT | CASSQTPGRSPLHF
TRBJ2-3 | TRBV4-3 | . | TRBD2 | TGCGCCAGCAGCCAAGAGGCTAGCGGGGGGGCAGATACGCAGTATTTT | CASSQEASGGADTQYF
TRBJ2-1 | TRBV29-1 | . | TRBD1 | TGCAGCGTTGGAGGCGGACAGGGGAAGGACAATGAGCAGTTCTTC | CSVGGGQGKDNEQFF
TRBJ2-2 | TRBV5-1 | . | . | TGCGCCAGCAGCTTGCAACAGGGCTCGAACACCGGGGAGCTGTTTTTT | CASSLQQGSNTGELFF
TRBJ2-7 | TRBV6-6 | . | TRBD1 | TGTGCCAGCAGTCGAAGCGGAACAGGGGCCTCCTACGAGCAGTACTTC | CASSRSGTGASYEQYF
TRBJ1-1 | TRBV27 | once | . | TGTGCCAGCAGTTTATTAGGGAGACCAGCTTTCTTT | CASSLLGRPAFF
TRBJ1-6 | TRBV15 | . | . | TGTGCCACGACGGTCGGGGGGGATTCACCCCTCCACTTT | CATTVGGDSPLHF
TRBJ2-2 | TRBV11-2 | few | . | TGTGCCAGCAGCCCCTGGGCCAACACCGGGGAGCTGTTTTTT | CASSPWANTGELFF
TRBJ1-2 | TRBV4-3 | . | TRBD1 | TGCGCCAGCAGCCAAGAACTTCGGACAGGGTATGGCTACACCTTC | CASSQELRTGYGYTF
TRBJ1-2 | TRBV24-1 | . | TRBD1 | TGTGCCACCAGTGAGCCGACAGGGTTGGACGGCTACACCTTC | CATSEPTGLDGYTF
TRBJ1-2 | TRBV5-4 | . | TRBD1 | TGTGCCAGCAGTTACAGGGGTCGGTATGGCTACACCTTC | CASSYRGRYGYTF
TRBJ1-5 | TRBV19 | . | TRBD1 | TGTGCCAGTAGTTATGACAGGGAAGATCAGCCCCAGCATTTT | CASSYDREDQPQHF
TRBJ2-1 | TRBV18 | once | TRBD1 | TGTGCCAGCTCGCAAGACAGGGTGTCGGGGAATGAGCAGTTCTTC | CASSQDRVSGNEQFF
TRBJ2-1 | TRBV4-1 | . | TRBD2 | TGCGCCAGCAGCCAAGATGTAGCGGGGCTCAGGAATGAGCAGTTCTTC | CASSQDVAGLRNEQFF
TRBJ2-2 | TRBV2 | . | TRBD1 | TGTGCCAGCACTACAGGGGACACCGGGGAGCTGTTTTTT | CASTTGDTGELFF